This T cell receptor beta chain was recorded in a study of cytomegalovirus exposure and HLA in healthy donors. Vbeta (60) and Jbeta (13) primers were used in the PCR. TCRdb's copy holds only in-frame clones and misses some; the assay was immunoSEQ multiplex PCR. Found here are about 90,000 clones, about nine tenths of them singletons; the top ten hold 2.3%. Healthy bone marrow donors made up the cohort. As regards this clone: Its antigen remains unidentified.

V lost 2 bases to trimming and J lost 1 base, with 27 bases between them. Per the germline V gene, CDR1 is MNHNS and CDR2 is SASEGT. The CDR3 runs to 20 residues. Findings and caveats of the study: Other equally common chains were less clonally expanded than HLA-associated TCR beta chains, a later analysis showed.

The sample comprised PBMCs. The chain recombines TRBV6-1 with TRBJ2-7; D possibly corresponds to TRBD2 (7 bases). This TCR was sampled from a man aged 18 to 29 in good health and CMV-seronegative. CDR3 coding DNA: TGTGCCAGCAGTGAATTAATCAGGGGCGGTCGAGGGAGGGTATCCTACGAGCAGTACTTC. Amino acids: CASSELIRGGRGRVSYEQYF.